This entry concerns a single T cell receptor (beta chain). Its antigen remains undetermined. From its cysteine to its phenylalanine, the CDR3 spans 15 amino acids. Only CDR3 DNA is held: 45 bases, read in frame from base 1. Based on the germline V gene, the CDR1 and CDR2 sequences are SGHTA and FQGNSA. V is reduced by 1 base and J by 4 bases, leaving a spacing of 13 bases between them. The data are from a study of cytomegalovirus exposure and HLA in healthy donors (dated 2017 in TCRdb). As for the study more broadly: An earlier analysis of approximately 600 of the donors reported 250 to 300 Gb of sequence data and 120 million or so unique TCR beta sequences from some 180 million T cells. An early release covering 500 to 750 HLA-typed donors comprised approximately 300 gigabases of sequencing data and around 85 million unique TCR sequences. Of the 398 genotyped donors, over 80% were placed in the genetic ancestry cluster associated with self-reported Caucasian donors. The aim of the study was to test whether cataloging public T cell receptors could identify signatures of past pathogen exposure. The T cell repertoires of roughly 660 subjects were profiled by immunosequencing and related to cytomegalovirus serostatus. Along with the roughly 670-subject first cohort, a separate validation cohort of over 90 different subjects was used. The study combined high-throughput TCR immunosequencing, statistical association of individual TCRs with disease status, and machine learning to predict cytomegalovirus infection status. In a later analysis, previously published TCR beta repertoires from hundreds of donors were re-analyzed and high-resolution HLA genotyping was added so that TCR occurrence patterns could be studied. The later analysis used no new phenotypic data to find candidate immune exposures, relying instead on TCR beta sequences and their occurrence across donors. An earlier analysis of 587 of the donors applied high-throughput TCR beta sequencing to assess whether each TCR beta V gene segment acted as functional or pseudogenic. Donor age, sex, ethnicity and CMV serostatus were compiled alongside the repertoire data. Genome-wide SNP genotypes for about three fifths of the roughly 670 donors were used in a later genetic analysis, which treated that subset as a discovery cohort. Every repertoire in the discovery cohort had been generated on one and the same sequencing platform. HLA typing included class I and class II loci at four-digit resolution. Typing coverage differed by locus: A, B, C, DRB1 and DQB1 were typed in about 620-630 donors, DQA1 in about 500, DPA1 in approximately 600, and DPB1 in around 490. A handful of DR-DQ haplotypes were handled as single units for association and clustering because linkage in the cohort was strong. On average, 235,054 unique TCR beta nucleotide sequences were sequenced per donor among 350 to 400 genotyped donors of the cohort, with roughly 19% of those sequences being non-productive. Points the paper makes about the study in general: A group of highly shared sequence variants was considered likely to be a technical artifact of the sequencing pipeline. Because HLA typing was unavailable for some donors at each locus, only the typed subset was used in association tests. The authors suggested that the approach could potentially be extended to other disease states and immunological phenotypes. A few of the identified cytomegalovirus-associated TCR beta chains were confirmed in vitro to be specific for cytomegalovirus antigens. According to a later analysis, most CMV-associated TCR beta chains appeared to be HLA-restricted, and the HLA associations seemed to be driven largely by CMV exposure. Because the 87-base-pair reads could not distinguish some IMGT-functional V segments, including TRBV6-2 and TRBV6-3, those segments were excluded. In this cohort, only TCR beta chains were sequenced, and detectable features were limited by the absence of alpha or paired-chain data. In an earlier analysis of approximately 590 of the donors, most TCR beta V segments appeared in productive rearrangements about 90% or about 30% of the time, broadly matching IMGT annotations. In a later genetic analysis, fewer N-insertions in productive TCRs were reported among donors in an Asian-associated ancestry cluster than the roughly 700-donor mean. Linkage disequilibrium might explain the correlated functional status among segregating V segments, but an unknown experimental factor could not be ruled out. In a later analysis, HLA-associated TCR beta chains were found to be more clonally expanded and to have lower generation probabilities than equally common non-associated chains. When HLA alleles, especially DR and DQ, strongly co-occurred, TCR associations were difficult to assign to individual alleles. Most TCR sequences were observed very rarely across donors, whereas some public TCRs were present in many individuals. A further reported finding was that TCR beta sequences accurately predicted the HLA-A and HLA-B alleles for most subjects in the first cohort. Cytomegalovirus status was reported to be diagnosed by the classifier with high specificity and sensitivity in both the original and validation cohorts. Sequencing depth was assumed to be roughly uniform across donors in the presence/absence analyses, though that assumption may not hold. The study gave a list of about 160 TCR beta chains associated with cytomegalovirus. A later analysis associated 16,951 TCR beta sequences with specific HLA alleles at a false discovery rate of 0.05. Some 16 rarely observed V segments, including chromosome 9 orphons, were excluded from the earlier analysis of several hundred of the donors because counts were too low. CMV serostatus was the only immune exposure information available for the cohort. According to a later analysis, TCR association rates differed among HLA loci, with DRB1 alleles showing the most associated TCRs and HLA-C alleles showing the fewest. According to a later analysis, parvovirus B19, influenza, CMV and Epstein-Barr virus appeared linked to several top co-occurrence clusters. A later genetic analysis associated a missense DCLRE1C variant with V-gene and J-gene trimming of TCR beta chains, and an independent cohort replicated the association.

Libraries were prepared through the immunoSEQ multiplex PCR assay. For the multiplex PCR, a mixture combining 60 forward primers for TCR Vbeta segments and 13 reverse primers for TCR Jbeta segments was used. Amplification of the CDR3 region of rearranged TCR beta genes was performed with a multiplex PCR assay on genomic DNA. Amplified TCR beta libraries were sequenced as 87-base-pair reads on the Illumina HiSeq System. The study's own analysis went as follows. In a later analysis, 80 million or so unique TCR beta chains were counted across the approximately 640 repertoires, and around 11 million of these chains were shared by at least two donors. Raw reads were error-corrected and collapsed into unique sequences with a nearest-neighbor algorithm that merged closely related sequences to remove PCR and sequencing errors. Alignment of CDR3 sequences to IMGT reference sequences was used to assign V, D and J gene segments. For a sequence to be retained, a match of at least six nucleotides to both a V gene segment and a J gene segment was required. Rearrangements were called productive when the CDR3 lacked stop codons and stayed in frame with V and J; all others were non-productive. Following IMGT convention, CDR3 was defined as the stretch from the second conserved V-encoded cysteine up to the conserved J-encoded phenylalanine. In an earlier analysis of around 600 of the donors, sequences lacking an unambiguous match to a single V gene segment were excluded. In an earlier analysis of several hundred of the donors, V segments were called functional above 56.7% productive rearrangements and were called segregating when the between-donor standard deviation exceeded 5%. A statistical classification framework was developed to diagnose cytomegalovirus status using the catalog of TCR beta chain sequences. In a later analysis, TCR nucleotide sequences were compared against IMGT/GENE-DB human TR gene sequences so that V and J genes could be assigned. In a later analysis, CDR3 sequences and most-parsimonious VDJ recombination scenarios were assigned using the TCRdist pipeline. A later analysis defined each TCR beta chain by its CDR3 amino acid sequence plus V-gene family, and excluded reads lacking a unique V-gene family. A later analysis removed roughly 590 highly shared, low-generation-probability nucleotide sequences to deal with suspected cross-contamination and a sequencing artifact. In a later analysis, a clonal expansion index for each public chain was calculated from normalized within-repertoire ranks of inferred template counts. In a later analysis, generation probabilities were computed using a VDJ recombination model fitted to out-of-frame rearrangements, and the results were checked against IGoR. In a later analysis, TCR-TCR, TCR-HLA and TCR-CMV co-occurrence was scored with hypergeometric tests, and a repertoire-size bias correction was applied to TCR pairs. A later analysis estimated false discovery rates by permuting HLA or CMV assignments 20 times. In a later analysis, co-occurring TCRs were grouped using DBSCAN, with TCRdist sequence similarity added in when clustering inside HLA-allele-positive subsets. Repertoires with fewer than 30,000 or more than 120,000 public chains, plus five repertoires with anomalous nucleotide sharing, were excluded from co-occurrence clustering. In its TCRdb copy, this immuneACCESS table keeps in-frame sequences only and misses some clones. Where compared with another copy, unresolved V genes explain less than half of these, and the others have no known cause. V and J calls and clone size are as listed in that table; D and trimming were resolved from the DNA. The table for this sample shows around 50,000 clones. The biggest ten clones account for roughly 7% of the sample.

The cohort consisted of more than 650 healthy bone marrow donors. Cohort members were all nominally healthy when sampled, although unrecorded immune exposures were likely present. The donor was CMV seronegative and belonged to the group of 352 seronegative cohort members. Each donor provided a peripheral blood sample, and peripheral blood mononuclear cells were used for TCR beta sequencing. The Qiagen DNeasy Blood Extraction Kit was used to extract genomic DNA from the blood cell samples. This TCR was sampled from a woman in her thirties or forties in good health and CMV-seronegative. The chain links TRBV7-2 with TRBJ2-5; the D segment could be TRBD1, given 7 matching bases. The sample comprised PBMCs. In nucleotide form, the sequence is TGTGCCAGCAGCTTAGGCGGGACAGAGGCAGAGACCCAGTACTTC. Its protein product is CASSLGGTEAETQYF.